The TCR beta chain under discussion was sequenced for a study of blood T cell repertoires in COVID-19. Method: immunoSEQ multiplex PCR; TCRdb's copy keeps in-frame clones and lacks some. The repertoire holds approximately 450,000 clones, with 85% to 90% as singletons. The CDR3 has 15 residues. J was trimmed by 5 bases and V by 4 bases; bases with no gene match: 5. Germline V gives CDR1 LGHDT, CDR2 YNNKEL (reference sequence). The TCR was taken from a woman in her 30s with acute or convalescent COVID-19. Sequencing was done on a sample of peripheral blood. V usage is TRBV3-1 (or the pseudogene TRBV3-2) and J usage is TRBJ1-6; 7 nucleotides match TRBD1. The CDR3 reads CASSRGQAHNSPLHF. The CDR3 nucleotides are TGTGCCAGCAGCCGTGGACAGGCGCATAATTCACCCCTCCACTTT.